The 7 T cell receptor beta chains reported below all come from one sample, sequenced in a study of cytomegalovirus exposure and HLA in healthy donors. The PCR contained 60 Vbeta and 13 Jbeta primers. Measured with immunoSEQ multiplex PCR; TCRdb has only the in-frame clones, and not every one. The table includes under 200,000 clones, around 79% detected once. The sequencing sample was made of PBMCs. These receptor sequences come from a man aged 50 to 59 in good health and CMV-seropositive.

This clone was seen more than once but under ten times. The rearrangement uses TRBV6-1 and TRBJ2-5; perhaps TRBD1 as D (6 bases). The V gene lost 4 bases and the J gene lost 1 base, with 16 bases spanning the gap. Germline V gene data show CDR1 as MNHNS and CDR2 as SASEGT. This CDR3 is 16 amino acids long. For the CDR3, the DNA is TGTGCCAGCAGTGCTCAGGGGCGATCACGCCAAGAGACCCAGTACTTC. Residues: CASSAQGRSRQETQYF.

This sequence joins TRBV6-5 and TRBJ2-1; D remains ambiguous. Germline CDR1 MNHEY, CDR2 SVGAGI. V was shortened by 0 bases and J by 0 bases, with 6 bases between the two germline ends. The CDR3 has 15 residues. The CDR3 region has the DNA TGTGCCAGCAGTTACTCTCCTGTCTCCTACAATGAGCAGTTCTTC. This codes for CASSYSPVSYNEQFF.

On this clone: The junction differs from germline at one of its ends, possibly a read error. The CDR3 DNA reads TGTGCCAGCAGTGACCCCTCACAGGGTACCTACGCCTTC. It codes for CASSDPSQGTYAF. J is TRBJ1-2 and V is TRBV28, with D possibly TRBD1 on 6 matching bases. Looked up from germline, CDR1 is MDHEN and CDR2 is SYDVKM. The length of the CDR3 is 13 residues.

The chain carries TRBV23-1 and TRBJ2-5, with D maybe TRBD2 (5 bases). TRBV23-1 is marked as an open reading frame, function uncertain. The CDR3 has 14 amino acids. Trimming cost V 4 bases and J 2 bases, with 11 bases left between them. In DNA, the CDR3 is TGCGCCAGCAGTCCATCCGGGGTTCAAGAGACCCAGTACTTC. Translated, it gives CASSPSGVQETQYF.

The chain links TRBV5-4 to TRBJ2-7, with D perhaps TRBD2 (7 bases). The V end lost 9 bases, the J end lost 6 bases, and 19 bases lay between the germline ends. The CDR3 runs to 13 residues. The germline gives CDR1 SGHNT, CDR2 YYREEE (reference sequence). CDR3 DNA: TGTGCCATCCGGATGGGGGCGGGGGTCGAGCAGTACTTC. Translating gives CAIRMGAGVEQYF.

The chain couples TRBV2 to TRBJ2-5; 11 nucleotides align to TRBD2. CDR1 is SNHLY and CDR2 is FYNNEI in the germline V gene. V was clipped by 1 base and J by 2 bases; unmatched bases: 3. There are 16 residues in the CDR3. CDR3 residues: CASSEEASGGQETQYF. The DNA of the CDR3 is TGTGCCAGCAGTGAAGAGGCTAGCGGGGGGCAAGAGACCCAGTACTTC.

Here the CDR3 reads CASSWGQSYEQYV. Written as DNA, the CDR3 is TGTGCCAGCAGCTGGGGACAGTCCTACGAGCAGTACGTC. V and J are TRBV5-6 and TRBJ2-7, with 7 bases that match TRBD1. Per the germline V gene, CDR1 is SGHDT and CDR2 is YYEEEE. J gave up 1 base and V 3 bases, and 1 base lay outside the gene matches. This CDR3 contains 13 residues.